These 12 T cell receptor beta chains share one sample of origin, sequenced in a study of CD8+CD57+ T cells in acquired aplastic anemia. TCR beta VDJ and CDR3 were profiled, and genomic DNA was the template. TCRdb reanalysed the reads using MiXCR and keeps one entry per CDR3 protein. In the table there are 220,000 or so distinct CDR3 sequences, 65% of which are singletons. An expansion of CD8+CD57+ cells by flow cytometry had been shown in patients chosen for sequencing. Sequences were obtained from sorted CD4+, CD8+, or CD8+CD57+ T cells (not recorded which) from PBMCs. The receptor set was obtained from a human donor with aplastic anemia.

The CDR3 bases are TGTGCCAGCAGCTTCGTTGGGGGCGGGGAGCAGTACTTC. Its translation is CASSFVGGGEQYF. V is TRBV7-6 and J is TRBJ2-7, with D tentatively TRBD1 (6 bases). The CDR3 contains 13 residues. Trimming shortened V by 3 bases and J by 7 bases, and 13 bases separated the two germline ends. Germline V gene sequence: CDR1 SGHVS, CDR2 FNYEAQ.

This clonotype was detected a few times. The genes are TRBV7-9 and TRBJ2-5, with a tentative D call TRBD2 (5 bases). This CDR3 spans 12 amino acids. V lost 5 bases and J lost 6, with 10 bases in between. CDR1 is SEHNR, CDR2 FQNEAQ, per germline (reference sequence). CDR3 sequence: CASSPTGKTQYF. CDR3 DNA sequence: TGTGCCAGCAGCCCAACCGGGAAGACCCAGTACTTC. The variable domain in full, with the rest retrieved from reference TRBV7-9 and TRBJ2-5, is DTGVSQNPRHKITKRGQNVTFRCDPISEHNRLYWYRQTLGQGPEFLTYFQNEAQLEKSRLLSDRFSAERPKGSFSTLEIQRTEQGDSAMYLCASSPTGKTQYFGPGTRLLVL.

The V and J genes are TRBV5-1 and TRBJ1-3; TRBD1 is a possible D gene (5 bases). The CDR3 is made up of 17 amino acids. V was pared by 5 bases and J by 0 bases, with 18 bases between. The V gene's germline CDR1 is SGHRS and CDR2 YFSETQ. The CDR3 DNA reads TGCGCCAGCAGTTTGAATCCGAGGGGAGACTCTGGAAACACCATATATTTT. Translated: CASSLNPRGDSGNTIYF.

Only a few counts were recorded for this clonotype. This chain connects TRBV10-3 to TRBJ1-2; D not certain. V lost 4 bases and J 2 bases, leaving 11 bases between the germline ends. CDR1 ENHRY and CDR2 SYGVKD come from the germline V gene. CDR3 length equals 14 residues. The DNA of the CDR3 is TGTGCCATCAGTGGCGGTAGCGGGAACTATGGCTACACCTTC. Translated, it gives CAISGGSGNYGYTF.

The table lists this clonotype with a few counts. This chain joins TRBV7-3 and TRBJ1-6, with D tentatively TRBD1 (5 bases). The V gene lost 0 bases and the J gene lost 11 bases, with 8 bases spanning the gap. Germline values: CDR1 SGHTA, CDR2 FQGTGA. The CDR3 is 13 amino acids. The CDR3 protein is CASSLTGATPLHF. In DNA form, the CDR3 reads TGTGCCAGCAGCTTAACAGGGGCGACACCCCTCCACTTT.

The chain employs TRBV13 and TRBJ1-2; TRBD1 aligns across 7 bases. The V gene end was trimmed by 4 bases and the J gene end by 2 bases; junction bases not matched to a gene: 7. Germline V CDR1 and CDR2: PRHDT, FYEKMQ (reference sequence). The CDR3 has 15 residues. The chain's CDR3 is CASSSQTGLNYGYTF. In DNA form, the CDR3 reads TGTGCCAGCAGCTCCCAGACAGGGCTAAACTATGGCTACACCTTC.

The gene calls are TRBV5-1 and TRBJ2-5, with 8 bases that match TRBD1. V dropped 0 bases and J dropped 1; count of bases not matched to a gene: 2. Germline CDR1 and CDR2: SGHRS and YFSETQ. The CDR3 totals 15 residues. CDR3 residues: CASSLGDRSQETQYF. CDR3 in DNA: TGCGCCAGCAGCTTGGGGGACAGGAGCCAAGAGACCCAGTACTTC. Full variable domain (outside the CDR3, taken from reference TRBV5-1 and TRBJ2-5): KAGVTQTPRYLIKTRGQQVTLSCSPISGHRSVSWYQQTPGQGLQFLFEYFSETQRNKGNFPGRFSGRQFSNSRSEMNVSTLELGDSALYLCASSLGDRSQETQYFGPGTRLLVL.

This clonotype came up once. The J gene is TRBJ2-3, the V gene TRBV7-3; 12 nucleotides agree with TRBD2. J lost 5 bases, V lost 5 bases, and 8 bases had no gene match. The germline gives CDR1 SGHTA, CDR2 FQGTGA. CDR3 length equals 16 residues. Written as DNA, the CDR3 is TGTGCCAGCAGCCGATCTAGCGGGGGGGCGGTAGATACGCAGTATTTT. It codes for CASSRSSGGAVDTQYF.

A remark on this clonotype: Because the CDR3's place on the DNA is in doubt, the DNA is left out and the CDR3 is given as listed by TCRdb. The chain employs TRBV15 and TRBJ1-2; whether TRBD1, the table's D call, matches the DNA was not checked. Both ends counted, the CDR3 spans 22 residues. The germline V gene encodes CDR1 LNHNV and CDR2 YYDKDF (reference sequence). CDR3 sequence reads: CATSSSMYFCASSVQDSYGYTF.

The chain joins TRBV5-1 to TRBJ2-5, with 8 bases lining up with TRBD2. CDR3 length equals 15 residues. V gave up 0 bases and J gave up 5 bases; unmatched junction bases: 6. In germline, CDR1 is SGHRS, CDR2 YFSETQ. CDR3: CASSLVGGGTETQYF. The CDR3 DNA is TGCGCCAGCAGCTTGGTCGGCGGGGGGACGGAGACCCAGTACTTC.

This sequence joins TRBV19 and TRBJ2-7, with 9 bases matching TRBD2. Germline V gene data show CDR1 as LNHDA and CDR2 as SQIVND (reference sequence). Trimming cost V 5 bases and J 4 bases; bases outside gene matches: 9. There are 15 residues in the CDR3. Written as DNA, the CDR3 is TGTGCCAGTAGTGTTCTTAGCGGGAGTGATTACGAGCAGTACTTC. Protein sequence: CASSVLSGSDYEQYF.

The rearrangement links TRBV7-2 to TRBJ1-1, with 10 bases identical to TRBD1. CDR1 and CDR2 (germline): SGHTA, FQGNSA. V was pared by 3 bases and J by 10 bases, with 8 bases of the junction left unmatched. CDR3 length: 14 amino acids. This CDR3 is CASSLPGQGTGAFF. CDR3 sequence (DNA): TGTGCCAGCAGCTTGCCGGGACAGGGGACGGGAGCTTTCTTT.